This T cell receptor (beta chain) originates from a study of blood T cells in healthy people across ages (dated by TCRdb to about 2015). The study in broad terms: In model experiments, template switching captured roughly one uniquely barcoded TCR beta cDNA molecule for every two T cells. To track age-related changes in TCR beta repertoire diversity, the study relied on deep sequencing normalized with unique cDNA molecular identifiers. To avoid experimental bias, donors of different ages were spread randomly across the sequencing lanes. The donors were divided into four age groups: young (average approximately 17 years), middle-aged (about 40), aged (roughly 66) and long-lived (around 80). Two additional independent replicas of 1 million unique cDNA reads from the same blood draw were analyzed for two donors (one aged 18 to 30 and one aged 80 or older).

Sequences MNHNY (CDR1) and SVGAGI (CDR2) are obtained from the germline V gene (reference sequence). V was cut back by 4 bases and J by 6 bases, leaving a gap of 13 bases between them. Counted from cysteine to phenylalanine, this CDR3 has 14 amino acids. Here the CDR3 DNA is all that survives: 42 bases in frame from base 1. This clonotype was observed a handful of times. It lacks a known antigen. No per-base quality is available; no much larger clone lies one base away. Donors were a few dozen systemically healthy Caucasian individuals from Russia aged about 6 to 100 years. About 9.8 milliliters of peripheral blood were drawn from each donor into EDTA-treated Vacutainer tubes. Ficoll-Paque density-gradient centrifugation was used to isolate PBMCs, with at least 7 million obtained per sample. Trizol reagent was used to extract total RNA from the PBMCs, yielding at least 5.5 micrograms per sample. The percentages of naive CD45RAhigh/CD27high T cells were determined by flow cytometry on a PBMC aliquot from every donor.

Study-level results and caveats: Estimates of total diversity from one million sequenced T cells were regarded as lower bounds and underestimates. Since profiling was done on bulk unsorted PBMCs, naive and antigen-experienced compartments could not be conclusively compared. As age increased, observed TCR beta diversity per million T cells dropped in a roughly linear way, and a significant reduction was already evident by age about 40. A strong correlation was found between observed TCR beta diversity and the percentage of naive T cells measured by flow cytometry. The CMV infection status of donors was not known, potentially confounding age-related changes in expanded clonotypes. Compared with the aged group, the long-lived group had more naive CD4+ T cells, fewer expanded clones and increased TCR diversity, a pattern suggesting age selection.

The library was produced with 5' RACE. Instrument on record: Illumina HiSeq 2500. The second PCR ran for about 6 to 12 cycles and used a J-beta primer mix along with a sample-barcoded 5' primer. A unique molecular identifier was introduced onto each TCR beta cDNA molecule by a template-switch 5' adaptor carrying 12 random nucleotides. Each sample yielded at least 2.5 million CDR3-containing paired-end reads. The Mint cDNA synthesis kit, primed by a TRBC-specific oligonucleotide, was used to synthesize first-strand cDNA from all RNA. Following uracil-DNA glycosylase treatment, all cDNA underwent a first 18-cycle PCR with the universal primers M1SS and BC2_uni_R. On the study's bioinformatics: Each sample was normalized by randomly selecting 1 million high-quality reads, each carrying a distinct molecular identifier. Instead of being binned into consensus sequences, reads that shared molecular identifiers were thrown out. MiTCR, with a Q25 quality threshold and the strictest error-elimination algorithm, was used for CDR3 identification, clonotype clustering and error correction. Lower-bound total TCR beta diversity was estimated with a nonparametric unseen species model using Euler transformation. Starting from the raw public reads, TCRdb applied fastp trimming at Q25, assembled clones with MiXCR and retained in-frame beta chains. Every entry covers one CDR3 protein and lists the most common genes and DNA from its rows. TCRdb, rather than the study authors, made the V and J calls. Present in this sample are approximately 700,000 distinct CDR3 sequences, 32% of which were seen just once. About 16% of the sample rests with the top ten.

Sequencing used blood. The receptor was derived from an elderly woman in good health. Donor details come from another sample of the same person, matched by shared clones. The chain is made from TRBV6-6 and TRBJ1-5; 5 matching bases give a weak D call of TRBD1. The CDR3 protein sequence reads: CASSFRREIQPQHF. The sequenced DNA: TGTGCCAGCAGTTTTCGCAGGGAGATTCAGCCCCAGCATTTT.